This T cell receptor beta chain was found in a study of blood T cell repertoires in COVID-19. The wider study: Samples representing acute and convalescent COVID-19 were sourced from the United States, Italy and Spain. The analysed material was cDNA or gDNA that came from T cells, B-cell-depleted T cells, or PBMCs.

Germline V lookup: CDR1 SGHTA, CDR2 FQGNSA. Trimming removed 0 bases from V and 0 bases from J, with 9 bases in between. The CDR3 spans 16 residues. Per the study methods: Reference gene primer amplification gave estimated nucleated cell counts. TCRdb's copy holds only in-frame clones and misses some; the assay was immunoSEQ multiplex PCR. V and J calls and clone size follow that table, whereas D and trimming were derived from the DNA. The repertoire has around 84,000 clones, about 80% of them found once; the top ten carry approximately 5.4%. The sample comprised peripheral blood. The chain uses TRBV7-2 and TRBJ1-3; D uncertain. This receptor was identified in a man aged 45 to 65 with active or convalescent COVID-19. DNA for the CDR3: TGTGCCAGCAGCTTAGCGAGGCTCCACTCTGGAAACACCATATATTTT. Translation: CASSLARLHSGNTIYF.